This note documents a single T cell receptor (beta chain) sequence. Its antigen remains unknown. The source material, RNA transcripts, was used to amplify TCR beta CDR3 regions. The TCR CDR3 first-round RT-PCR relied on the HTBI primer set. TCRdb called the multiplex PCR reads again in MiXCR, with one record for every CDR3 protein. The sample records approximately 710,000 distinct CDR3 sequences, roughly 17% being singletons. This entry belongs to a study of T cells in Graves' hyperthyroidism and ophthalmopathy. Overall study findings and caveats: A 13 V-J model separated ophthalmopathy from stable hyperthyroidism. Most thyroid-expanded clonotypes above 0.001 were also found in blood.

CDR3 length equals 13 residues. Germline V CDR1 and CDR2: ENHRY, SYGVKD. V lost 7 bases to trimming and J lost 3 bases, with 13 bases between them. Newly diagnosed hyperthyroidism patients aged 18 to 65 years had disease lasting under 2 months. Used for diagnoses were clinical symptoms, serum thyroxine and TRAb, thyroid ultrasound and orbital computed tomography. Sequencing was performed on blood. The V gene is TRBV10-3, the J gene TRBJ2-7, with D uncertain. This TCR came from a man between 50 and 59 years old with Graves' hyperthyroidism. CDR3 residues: CAIKGQHIYEQYF. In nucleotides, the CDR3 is TGTGCCATCAAGGGCCAACATATCTACGAGCAGTACTTC.